This T cell receptor (beta chain) was captured in a study of blood T cell repertoires in COVID-19. Trimming pared 1 base from V and 3 bases from J, leaving 15 bases between. Germline V gene lookup returns CDR1 MNHNS and CDR2 SASEGT. This CDR3 is 16 amino acids long. The assay was immunoSEQ multiplex PCR, and TCRdb's table has in-frame clones only and misses some. The data contain 200,000 to 250,000 clones, roughly 86% of them seen just once; the ten biggest clones take up approximately 7%. The TCR was taken from a woman aged 70-85 years with active or convalescent COVID-19. The rearrangement joins TRBV6-1 to TRBJ1-2, with D tentatively TRBD1 (6 bases). The specimen sequenced was peripheral blood. The CDR3 protein is CASSEDGTGWDYGYTF. DNA of the CDR3: TGTGCCAGCAGTGAAGATGGTACAGGGTGGGACTATGGCTACACCTTC.